Listed here are 13 T cell receptor beta chains from one sample, sequenced in a study of Ad26.COV2.S vaccination and SARS-CoV-2 variants. Treatment reported: roughly 20 received Ad26.COV2.S at low or high dose, single or two shots; 5 received placebo; per-sample allocation not given. Sample collection was performed on day 63 after the first vaccine or placebo injection. Method: immunoSEQ multiplex PCR; TCRdb's copy keeps in-frame clones and lacks some. The sample lists roughly 680,000 clones, around 92% seen once, with approximately 1.5% in the top ten. Sequenced here: peripheral blood, sampled in a trial of Ad26.COV2.S vaccine versus placebo. Every receptor here comes from a person between 18 and 65 years old who received the Ad26.COV2.S COVID-19 vaccine or a placebo.

On this clone: Other DNA sequences of this sample code for an identical CDR3. This rearrangement joins TRBV3-1 (or the pseudogene TRBV3-2) to TRBJ1-1, with D maybe TRBD1 (5 bases). The V end lost 1 base, the J end lost 2 bases, and 11 bases lay between the germline ends. This CDR3 has 15 residues. CDR1 and CDR2 (germline): LGHDT, YNNKEL (reference sequence). The DNA of the CDR3 is TGTGCCAGCAGCCAAGGGGGCGGGGGTAACACTGAAGCTTTCTTT. It encodes CASSQGGGGNTEAFF.

Comment on this clone: One end of the junction does not line up with germline, which may come from a read error. The chain has TRBV27 and TRBJ2-7; TRBD2 aligns across 10 bases. CDR3 length: 16 residues. Per germline, CDR1 MNHEY and CDR2 SMNVEV (reference sequence). This CDR3 reads CASSLSGTSETYEQYF. CDR3 nucleotide sequence: TGTGCCAGCAGTCTATCCGGGACTAGCGAGACCTACGAGCAGTACTTC.

This clone occurred once. J is TRBJ2-1 and V is TRBV3-1 (or the pseudogene TRBV3-2), with 11 positions matching TRBD2. Germline CDR1 is LGHDT and CDR2 is YNNKEL (reference sequence). The ends lost 3 bases at V and 7 bases at J; junction bases unmatched: 2. This CDR3 spans 14 amino acids. The CDR3 DNA is TGTGCCAGCAGCCATCTAGCGGGAGGAAATGAGCAGTTCTTC. Protein sequence: CASSHLAGGNEQFF.

This chain connects TRBV9 to TRBJ2-1; 7 bases match TRBD2. Losses at the gene ends were 4 bases for V and 3 bases for J; bases not matched to a gene: 7. Germline CDR1 reads SGDLS; CDR2 reads YYNGEE. The CDR3 length is 15 residues. The CDR3 loop reads CASSTAGLNYNEQFF. CDR3 coding DNA: TGTGCCAGCAGCACCGCGGGACTAAACTACAATGAGCAGTTCTTC.

The chain recombines TRBV4-3 with TRBJ2-1, with 7 positions matching TRBD1. V dropped 4 bases and J dropped 2; count of bases not matched to a gene: 2. The CDR3 length is 14 residues. Germline V gene data show CDR1 as LGHNA and CDR2 as YSLEER. CDR3 residues: CASSPGTAYNEQFF. The CDR3 region has the DNA TGCGCCAGCAGCCCCGGGACAGCCTACAATGAGCAGTTCTTC.

This sequence joins TRBV14 and TRBJ1-1; no firm D call. From germline, CDR1 is SGHDN and CDR2 FVKESK. The length of the CDR3 is 12 residues. The V and J ends lost 4 bases and 4 bases respectively, with 7 bases between them. CDR3 DNA: TGTGCCAGCAGCCTTGGGTTCACTGAAGCTTTCTTT. Translation gives CASSLGFTEAFF.

The chain is built from TRBV6-4 and TRBJ2-5; tentatively, D is TRBD1 or TRBD2 (5 bases each). This CDR3 has 15 residues. Germline V gene data show CDR1 as MRHNA and CDR2 as SNTAGT. Trimming shortened V by 4 bases and J by 4 bases, and 16 bases separated the two germline ends. CDR3 nucleotide sequence: TGTGCCAGCAGTGCCTCCGGGACCCCGGGAGAGACCCAGTACTTC. Translation: CASSASGTPGETQYF.

The rearrangement joins TRBV3-1 (or the pseudogene TRBV3-2) to TRBJ2-6; D possibly matches TRBD1 or TRBD2 (6 bases each). The germline V gene encodes CDR1 LGHDT and CDR2 YNNKEL (reference sequence). V gave up 4 bases and J gave up 0 bases, with 10 bases separating them. The CDR3 consists of 16 residues. The CDR3 is CASSRGGSSGANVLTF. The CDR3 DNA follows: TGTGCCAGCAGCCGAGGGGGGAGCTCTGGGGCCAACGTCCTGACTTTC.

This clone was seen just once. A junction boundary mismatches the germline segment, possibly from a read error. The J gene is TRBJ2-3, the V gene TRBV5-8, with TRBD1 matching 9 bases. Germline CDR1 SGHTS, CDR2 YDEGEE. There are 16 residues in the CDR3. The CDR3: CASTLKHRDRDYTQYF. The DNA of the CDR3 is TGTGCCAGCACCTTGAAACATCGGGACAGGGATTATACGCAGTATTTT.

The J gene is TRBJ2-1, the V gene TRBV3-1 (or the pseudogene TRBV3-2), with TRBD2 matching over 14 bases. This CDR3 region has 16 residues. V lost 1 base and J lost 8; bases outside the gene matches: 4. In germline, CDR1 is LGHDT, CDR2 YNNKEL (reference sequence). The chain's CDR3 is CASSQALGLAGDEQFF. The CDR3 DNA is TGTGCCAGCAGCCAAGCCTTGGGACTAGCGGGAGATGAGCAGTTCTTC.

This clone came up once. The rearrangement links TRBV10-3 to TRBJ1-5; D perhaps matches TRBD1 (6 bases). V was clipped by 0 bases and J by 3 bases, with 9 bases between them. CDR3 length: 15 residues. Per germline, CDR1 ENHRY and CDR2 SYGVKD. CDR3 region: CAISESGGNNQPQHF. CDR3 in DNA: TGTGCCATCAGTGAGTCAGGGGGAAACAATCAGCCCCAGCATTTT.

In DNA, the CDR3 is TGTGCCAGCAGGCACAGGGGATATAATTCACCCCTCCACTTT. Its translation is CASRHRGYNSPLHF. The gene calls are TRBV6-5 and TRBJ1-6, with 7 bases aligning to TRBD1. This CDR3 is built from 14 residues. The V segment lost 6 bases and the J segment 4 bases; nucleotides outside the gene matches: 3. Germline-derived CDR1 and CDR2 are MNHEY and SVGAGI.

The rearrangement joins TRBV7-2 to TRBJ2-1, with a possible D match to TRBD1 (5 bases). Germline loops: CDR1 SGHTA, CDR2 FQGNSA. V gave up 3 bases and J gave up 6 bases, with 9 bases separating them. The CDR3 totals 13 residues. The chain's CDR3 is CASSFAGSNEQFF. The CDR3 nucleotides are TGTGCCAGCAGCTTCGCAGGGTCCAATGAGCAGTTCTTC. The full variable domain, rest sourced from reference TRBV7-2 and TRBJ2-1, is GAGVSQSPSNKVTEKGKDVELRCDPISGHTALYWYRQSLGQGLEFLIYFQGNSAPDKSGLPSDRFSAERTGGSVSTLTIQRTQQEDSAVYLCASSFAGSNEQFFGPGTRLTVL.